The text below deals with one TCR beta chain. V shed 6 bases, J shed 5 bases, and the junction held 12 bases outside the gene matches. Per germline, CDR1 LNHDA and CDR2 SQIVND (reference sequence). This CDR3 has 16 residues. This specimen belongs to a study of blood T cell repertoires in COVID-19. The repertoire was sequenced with immunoSEQ multiplex PCR; TCRdb's copy has only in-frame clones and lacks some. The sample has some 210,000 clones, roughly 87% seen once. Source material: PBMCs or T cells enriched from blood (not recorded which). The chain is built from TRBV19 and TRBJ2-5, with 10 bases aligning to TRBD2. The source is a man in his late teens or twenties with acute COVID-19. The CDR3 region is CASSPGLATPRETQYF. In nucleotides, the CDR3 is TGTGCCAGTAGCCCGGGACTAGCGACTCCACGGGAGACCCAGTACTTC.